This T cell receptor beta chain was identified in a study of Graves' ophthalmopathy and Graves' hyperthyroidism. Amplification targeted the TCR beta CDR3 regions, with RNA transcripts as the source material. A first-round RT-PCR used HTBI primers, followed by a second-round multiplex PCR. Each CDR3 protein is one row after TCRdb ran MiXCR on the multiplex PCR reads. The repertoire includes more than 1,000,000 distinct CDR3 sequences, about two fifths of them detected once, and over 8.5% sits in the top ten. The CDR3 runs 19 residues. Looked up from germline, CDR1 is ENHRY and CDR2 is SYGVKD. On this clonotype itself: The germline gene is not matched at one end of the junction; a read error may be the cause.

The chain combines TRBV10-3 with TRBJ2-6; 11 nucleotides line up with TRBD2. What was sequenced was peripheral blood or thyroid tissue (not recorded which). The origin of this receptor is an adult man with Graves' hyperthyroidism. CDR3 amino acids: CASSSVAGGPGSGANVLTF. In DNA, the CDR3 is TGTGCCAGCAGTTCAGTAGCGGGAGGGCCCGGATCTGGGGCCAACGTCCTGACTTTC.